The clone carrying this TCR beta chain was found a few times. The antigen is undetermined. This entry belongs to a study of regulatory T cells in long-lasting Graves disease. The wider study: Positivity for TSH receptor antibodies plus over 5 years of antithyroid drugs meant persistent Graves' disease. Study outcomes and limitations: Patients with persistent Graves' had lower TCR diversity than newly diagnosed patients.

This sample's time point: persistent/refractory GD, antithyroid drugs over 5 years with positive TRAb. Preparation of the TCR library used RNA extracted from PBMCs. V lost 2 bases and J 12 bases, leaving 12 bases between the germline ends. Germline V lookup: CDR1 KGHDR, CDR2 SFDVKD. The CDR3 is made up of 13 amino acids. Library construction for TCR beta used iRepertoire HTBI primers and Arm-PCR of CDR3 regions. TCRdb re-derived calls from the multiplex PCR reads in MiXCR, one entry per CDR3 protein. The data contain 650,000 to 700,000 distinct CDR3 sequences, about 30% of them singletons. Specimen: peripheral blood mononuclear cells (PBMCs), collected when the disease was refractory, from a patient treated with antithyroid drugs. This receptor was obtained from a female donor with Graves disease. V and J are TRBV24-1 and TRBJ2-2, with TRBD2 as a possible D gene (5 bases). CDR3 nucleotide sequence: TGTGCCACCAGTGATTCACTTGGGAGACAGCTGTTTTTT. Amino acids: CATSDSLGRQLFF.